What follows are 7 T cell receptor beta chains derived from one specimen sequenced in a study of blood T cells in healthy people across ages. Using a J-beta primer mix together with a sample-barcoded 5' primer, a second PCR was run for roughly 6 to 12 cycles. MiXCR, applied by TCRdb to the 5' RACE reads, yields one record per CDR3 protein. The data hold 1.5 million to 1.9 million distinct CDR3 sequences, with 42% observed a single time. The material sequenced was blood. The receptors were sampled from a woman between 18 and 30 years old in good health.

This clonotype was counted a few times. CDR3 sequence reads: CASSLALIRGTQYF. CDR3 nucleotide sequence: TGTGCCAGCAGCTTAGCGCTAATTCGAGGTACCCAGTACTTC. This chain connects TRBV7-2 to TRBJ2-7, with unresolved D. CDR1 is SGHTA, CDR2 FQGNSA, per germline. The CDR3 contains 14 residues. V dropped 0 bases and J dropped 10 bases, with 16 bases sitting between them.

V usage is TRBV5-1 and J usage is TRBJ2-3; D gene unclear. Between the trimmed V and J ends, which lost 0 bases and 5 bases, there was a span of 10 bases. This CDR3 region has 14 residues. Germline lookup yields CDR1 SGHRS and CDR2 YFSETQ. CDR3 region: CASSLGQSLDTQYF. DNA of the CDR3: TGCGCCAGCAGCTTGGGGCAGTCCCTAGATACGCAGTATTTT.

This clonotype was observed a handful of times. This rearrangement joins TRBV20-1 to TRBJ2-3; 9 nucleotides match TRBD2. Germline V gene lookup returns CDR1 DFQATT and CDR2 SNEGSKA (reference sequence). This CDR3 contains 13 residues. V dropped 1 base and J dropped 5; count of bases not matched to a gene: 1. The CDR3 DNA is TGCAGTGCTAGAGCGACTAGCGGAGATACGCAGTATTTT. This codes for CSARATSGDTQYF.

The V call is TRBV4-3, the J call TRBJ1-1, with D unclear. Trimming cost V 4 bases and J 1 base, with 13 bases left between them. Germline assignment: CDR1 LGHNA and CDR2 YSLEER. The CDR3 is made up of 15 amino acids. CDR3 DNA: TGCGCCAGCAGCCCCATCGGGGTAGGGAACACTGAAGCTTTCTTT. Translating gives CASSPIGVGNTEAFF.

CDR3 amino acids: CASSQVRASGKYEQYF. The CDR3 DNA reads TGTGCCAGCAGCCAAGTAAGGGCTAGCGGGAAATACGAGCAGTACTTC. V usage is TRBV3-1 and J usage is TRBJ2-5; 9 bases are shared with TRBD2. The J call may be mistaken, given a closer DNA end match to TRBJ2-7. The CDR3 runs to 16 residues. The germline CDR1 and CDR2 sequences are LGHDT and YNNKEL (reference sequence).

The V and J genes are TRBV29-1 and TRBJ1-1; 7 nucleotides match TRBD1. This CDR3 is built from 14 residues. The germline V gene encodes CDR1 SQVTM and CDR2 ANQGSEA. Unmatched junction bases numbered 12, after V lost 6 bases and J lost 5 bases. CDR3 sequence: CSVDDRQGMTEAFF. Written as DNA, the CDR3 is TGCAGCGTCGATGACCGACAGGGCATGACTGAAGCTTTCTTT.

The chain links TRBV29-1 to TRBJ2-1; 9 nucleotides agree with TRBD1. The CDR3 has 14 amino acids. V lost 6 bases, J lost 2 bases, and 5 bases stayed unmatched. The germline gives CDR1 SQVTM, CDR2 ANQGSEA. The CDR3 here is CSVSGTGTYNEQFF. The CDR3, as DNA: TGCAGCGTATCCGGGACAGGGACCTACAATGAGCAGTTCTTC.